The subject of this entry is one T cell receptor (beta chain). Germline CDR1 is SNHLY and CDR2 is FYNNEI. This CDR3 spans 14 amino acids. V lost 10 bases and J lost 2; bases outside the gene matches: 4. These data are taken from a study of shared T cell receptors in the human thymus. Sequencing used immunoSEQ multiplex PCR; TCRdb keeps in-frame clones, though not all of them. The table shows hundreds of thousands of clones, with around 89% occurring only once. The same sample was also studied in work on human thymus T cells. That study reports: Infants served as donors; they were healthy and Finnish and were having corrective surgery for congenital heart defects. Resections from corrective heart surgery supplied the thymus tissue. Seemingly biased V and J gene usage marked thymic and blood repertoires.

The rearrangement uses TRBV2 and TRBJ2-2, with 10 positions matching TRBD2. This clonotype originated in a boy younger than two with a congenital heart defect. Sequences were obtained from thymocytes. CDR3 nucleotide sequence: TGTGCCACCGGACTAGCGGATAACACCGGGGAGCTGTTTTTT. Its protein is CATGLADNTGELFF.